Below are 26 T cell receptor beta chains sequenced from a single sample in a study of cytomegalovirus exposure and HLA in healthy donors. It was with 60 Vbeta and 13 Jbeta primers that the PCR ran. The table came from immunoSEQ multiplex PCR; TCRdb's copy has only in-frame clones and leaves some out. The table has about 140,000 clones, around 80% seen once. Material: PBMCs. These receptors were taken from a woman between 55 and 75 years old in good health and CMV-seropositive.

J is TRBJ1-2 and V is TRBV6-6, with a weak D call TRBD1 (6 bases). The CDR3 has 13 residues. Trimming left V 7 bases short and J 8 bases short, with 17 bases between. Germline V gene data show CDR1 as MNHNY and CDR2 as SVGAGI (reference sequence). Here the CDR3 DNA reads TGTGCCAGCACCGGGTGGGGGGGCACAGGCTACACCTTC. Its protein is CASTGWGGTGYTF.

The rearrangement uses TRBV19 and TRBJ2-1, with 7 bases aligning to TRBD2. CDR1 and CDR2 from the germline V gene are LNHDA and SQIVND (reference sequence). Trimming removed 3 bases from V and 6 bases from J; junction bases left unmatched: 2. CDR3 length: 13 amino acids. CDR3 protein: CASSMGGSNEQFF. The CDR3 bases are TGTGCCAGTAGTATGGGGGGGTCCAATGAGCAGTTCTTC.

This rearrangement joins TRBV9 to TRBJ2-3; D might be TRBD1 (5 bases). V lost 2 bases and J lost 5, with 12 bases in between. CDR1 and CDR2 from the germline V gene are SGDLS and YYNGEE. The CDR3 contains 14 residues. DNA of the CDR3: TGTGCCAGCAGCGTCCCGGGTAGGGGAGATACGCAGTATTTT. Its protein product is CASSVPGRGDTQYF. The entire variable domain, with the rest obtained from reference TRBV9 and TRBJ2-3, is as follows: DSGVTQTPKHLITATGQRVTLRCSPRSGDLSVYWYQQSLDQGLQFLIQYYNGEERAKGNILERFSAQQFPDLHSELNLSSLELGDSALYFCASSVPGRGDTQYFGPGTRLTVL.

The V and J genes are TRBV30 and TRBJ2-7; 8 nucleotides line up with TRBD2. V trimming: 7 bases; J trimming: 0 bases; junction bases outside the gene matches: 5. Per the germline V gene, CDR1 is GTSNPN and CDR2 is SVGIG (reference sequence). The CDR3 sequence is 13 residues long. The DNA of the CDR3 is TGTGCCTTGACCGGGACTAGCTCCTACGAGCAGTACTTC. Its protein is CALTGTSSYEQYF.

The chain has TRBV7-9 and TRBJ2-7; D remains unclear. Germline CDR1 reads SEHNR; CDR2 reads FQNEAQ (reference sequence). This CDR3 is built from 13 residues. V was trimmed by 2 bases and J by 1 base, leaving 6 bases between them. The CDR3 loop is CASSLSPSYEQYF. The CDR3 nucleotides read TGTGCCAGCAGCTTATCCCCTTCCTACGAGCAGTACTTC.

This chain uses TRBV11-2 with TRBJ2-2; 7 nucleotides agree with TRBD2. Germline V gives CDR1 SGHAT, CDR2 FQNNGV. The CDR3 totals 16 residues. V trimming: 1 base; J trimming: 5 bases; junction bases outside the gene matches: 7. CDR3 protein: CASSLASFSGTGELFF. The CDR3 nucleotides are TGTGCCAGCAGCTTAGCGAGCTTTAGCGGGACCGGGGAGCTGTTTTTT.

The rearrangement uses TRBV19 and TRBJ1-5; 9 bases map to TRBD1. The CDR3 extends over 15 amino acids. Looked up from germline, CDR1 is LNHDA and CDR2 is SQIVND (reference sequence). With 1 base clipped from V and 11 bases from J, the junction kept 9 bases outside the gene matches. The CDR3 sequence is CASSIGGQGGRAQHF. The CDR3 DNA is TGTGCCAGTAGTATAGGGGGACAGGGTGGCCGAGCCCAGCATTTT. Complete variable domain (other parts from reference TRBV19 and TRBJ1-5): DGGITQSPKYLFRKEGQNVTLSCEQNLNHDAMYWYRQDPGQGLRLIYYSQIVNDFQKGDIAEGYSVSREKKESFPLTVTSAQKNPTAFYLCASSIGGQGGRAQHFGDGTRLSIL.

The chain couples TRBV7-6 to TRBJ2-3, with a tentative D call TRBD2 (5 bases). Germline-derived CDR1 and CDR2 are SGHVS and FNYEAQ. CDR3 size: 14 residues. V was pared by 3 bases and J by 6 bases, with 13 bases between. The CDR3 protein is CASSFLAGGDTQYF. The CDR3 bases are TGTGCCAGCAGCTTCTTGGCGGGCGGGGATACGCAGTATTTT.

In regard to this clone: The sample contains more than one DNA sequence encoding this CDR3. This CDR3 reads CASSRQGSEQYF. CDR3 sequence (DNA): TGTGCCAGCAGTCGACAGGGTAGCGAGCAGTACTTC. V usage is TRBV27 and J usage is TRBJ2-7; 7 nucleotides line up with TRBD1. V gave up 5 bases and J gave up 6 bases; unmatched junction bases: 4. The germline CDR1 and CDR2 sequences are MNHEY and SMNVEV (reference sequence). The CDR3 runs to 12 residues.

The chain recombines TRBV12-5 with TRBJ2-1; 10 nucleotides match TRBD1. J lost 2 bases, V lost 6 bases, and 4 bases had no gene match. The CDR3 is made up of 15 amino acids. Germline CDR1 reads LGHNT; CDR2 reads FRNRAP. The CDR3 DNA reads as TGTGCTAGTGGCAGTGGACAGGGGGCCTACAATGAGCAGTTCTTC. It is translated as CASGSGQGAYNEQFF.

V and J are TRBV5-4 and TRBJ2-3; D not resolved. CDR1 SGHNT and CDR2 YYREEE come from the germline V gene (reference sequence). Trimming cost V 2 bases and J 1 base, with 11 bases left between them. The CDR3 runs 15 residues. CDR3 bases: TGTGCCAGCAGCTTAGGCGGATGGGGCACAGATACGCAGTATTTT. It encodes CASSLGGWGTDTQYF. The full variable domain, with the rest looked up from reference TRBV5-4 and TRBJ2-3, is ETGVTQSPTHLIKTRGQQVTLRCSSQSGHNTVSWYQQALGQGPQFIFQYYREEENGRGNFPPRFSGLQFPNYSSELNVNALELDDSALYLCASSLGGWGTDTQYFGPGTRLTVL.

This chain connects TRBV7-6 to TRBJ2-2; 12 bases match TRBD2. V was pared by 5 bases and J by 2 bases, with 6 bases of the junction left unmatched. Germline-derived CDR1 and CDR2 are SGHVS and FNYEAQ. The CDR3 loop spans 17 amino acids. CDR3 amino acids: CASSKLAGGPNTGELFF. DNA for the CDR3: TGTGCCAGCAGCAAACTAGCGGGAGGTCCAAACACCGGGGAGCTGTTTTTT.

The chain has TRBV29-1 and TRBJ1-1, with D possibly being TRBD1 (5 bases). The CDR3 is made up of 14 amino acids. The germline CDR1 and CDR2 sequences are SQVTM and ANQGSEA. Trimming cost V 1 base and J 6 bases, with 15 bases left between them. CDR3 DNA sequence: TGCAGCGTTGAAGGCGGGGGGGGTGCCGCTGAAGCTTTCTTT. This sequence encodes CSVEGGGGAAEAFF.

The chain couples TRBV27 to TRBJ2-5; TRBD2 matches at 7 bases. The J call may be mistaken, given a closer DNA end match to TRBJ2-7. The V gene's germline CDR1 is MNHEY and CDR2 SMNVEV (reference sequence). The CDR3 totals 16 residues. In DNA, the CDR3 is TGTGCCAGCAGTTTTGGAGGGGATGGTAGCGGGTTCGAGCAGTACTTC. Encoded protein: CASSFGGDGSGFEQYF.

This clone showed up just once. V gene TRBV5-6 combines with J gene TRBJ2-7; 8 nucleotides match TRBD1. The CDR3 loop spans 15 amino acids. Trimming took 4 bases from V and 0 from J; bases not matched to a gene: 6. The germline V gene has CDR1 SGHDT and CDR2 YYEEEE. In nucleotides, the CDR3 is TGTGCCAGCAGCACCGGGGACAGGTCCTCCTACGAGCAGTACTTC. Translated, it gives CASSTGDRSSYEQYF.

This clone was seen more than once but under ten times. The J gene is TRBJ2-7, the V gene TRBV7-2, with TRBD1 identical over 8 bases. After removal of 5 bases from V and 4 bases from J, the junction contained 7 bases not matched to a gene. Germline V CDR1 and CDR2: SGHTA, FQGNSA. The CDR3 consists of 14 residues. In DNA form, the CDR3 reads TGTGCCAGCAGCCGAGGGGACAGGTTATACGAGCAGTACTTC. Translating gives CASSRGDRLYEQYF.

This clone was detected only a few times. This chain links TRBV9 with TRBJ2-1; D possibly corresponds to TRBD2 (6 bases). CDR3 size: 13 residues. The germline CDR1 and CDR2 sequences are SGDLS and YYNGEE. Deletions cut 3 bases from V and 3 bases from J, with 7 bases between. CDR3 region: CASSAGVYNEQFF. The CDR3 DNA reads as TGTGCCAGCAGCGCGGGAGTCTACAATGAGCAGTTCTTC.

This sequence joins TRBV5-4 and TRBJ2-7, with a tentative D call TRBD1 (7 bases). Germline V gene data show CDR1 as SGHNT and CDR2 as YYREEE (reference sequence). Between the trimmed V and J ends, which lost 3 bases and 0 bases, there was a span of 16 bases. The CDR3 has 16 residues. The CDR3 sequence is CASSYAGQPLSYEQYF. CDR3 in DNA: TGTGCCAGCAGCTATGCGGGACAGCCTCTCTCCTACGAGCAGTACTTC.

The chain carries TRBV11-3 and TRBJ2-2, with 7 bases aligning to TRBD1. Germline CDR1 SGHNT, CDR2 YENEEA. V shed 4 bases, J shed 5 bases, and the junction held 7 bases outside the gene matches. The CDR3 extends over 15 amino acids. The CDR3 reads CASSSPQGDTGELFF. The CDR3 coding sequence is TGTGCCAGCAGCTCGCCCCAGGGGGATACCGGGGAGCTGTTTTTT.

The chain combines TRBV30 with TRBJ2-5; 9 nucleotides agree with TRBD1. CDR3 length: 17 amino acids. V shed 1 base, J shed 1 base, and the junction held 10 bases outside the gene matches. CDR1 is GTSNPN, CDR2 SVGIG, per germline (reference sequence). In DNA, the CDR3 is TGTGCCTGGAGTGGGGCCGGGACAGGGTACCCCCAAGAGACCCAGTACTTC. This encodes CAWSGAGTGYPQETQYF.

V and J are TRBV30 and TRBJ2-1, with TRBD2 identical over 12 bases. The V segment lost 2 bases and the J segment 8 bases; nucleotides outside the gene matches: 16. CDR3 length equals 18 residues. The germline V gene encodes CDR1 GTSNPN and CDR2 SVGIG (reference sequence). CDR3 nucleotide sequence: TGTGCCTGGAGTAGGGGGACGACTAGCGGGAGCGCGGGGGATGAGCAGTTCTTC. Its translation: CAWSRGTTSGSAGDEQFF. The entire variable domain, with the rest obtained from reference TRBV30 and TRBJ2-1, is as follows: SQTIHQWPATLVQPVGSPLSLECTVEGTSNPNLYWYRQAAGRGLQLLFYSVGIGQISSEVPQNLSASRPQDRQFILSSKKLLLSDSGFYLCAWSRGTTSGSAGDEQFFGPGTRLTVL.

The table lists this clone with a count of one. The chain joins TRBV21-1 to TRBJ2-7; the table's D call, TRBD2, was not checked against the DNA. TRBV21-1 is a pseudogene locus. CDR3 size: 20 residues. Here the CDR3 reads CASSTPRPGLAGEDPYEQYF. The CDR3 bases are TGTGCCAGCAGCACCCCCCGGCCGGGACTAGCGGGAGAAGATCCCTACGAGCAGTACTTC.

V usage is TRBV2 and J usage is TRBJ1-5, with D possibly being TRBD1 (5 bases). Germline CDR1 is SNHLY and CDR2 is FYNNEI. There are 13 residues in the CDR3. V lost 5 bases, J lost 10 bases, and 15 bases lay in between. The CDR3 sequence: CASSRQPKGPQHF. CDR3 DNA: TGTGCCAGCAGTCGACAGCCGAAGGGTCCCCAGCATTTT.

The chain couples TRBV30 to TRBJ2-2; 7 bases match TRBD2. The V gene end was trimmed by 0 bases and the J gene end by 6 bases; junction bases not matched to a gene: 7. Germline V gives CDR1 GTSNPN, CDR2 SVGIG (reference sequence). The CDR3 sequence is 15 residues long. The CDR3 sequence: CAWSVEKGRAGELFF. Written as DNA, the CDR3 is TGTGCCTGGAGTGTTGAGAAGGGGAGGGCCGGGGAGCTGTTTTTT.

This rearrangement joins TRBV7-9 to TRBJ2-7; D might be TRBD2 (5 bases). This CDR3 region has 13 residues. CDR1 is SEHNR, CDR2 FQNEAQ, per germline (reference sequence). Deletions cut 5 bases from V and 7 bases from J, with 15 bases between. CDR3 loop: CASSRGSPGEQYF. The CDR3, as DNA: TGTGCCAGCAGCCGGGGTAGTCCAGGAGAGCAGTACTTC.

This sequence joins TRBV18 and TRBJ2-3; maybe TRBD2 (5 bases). Germline V gives CDR1 KGHSH, CDR2 LQKENI. V shed 0 bases and J shed 4 bases, with 14 bases lying between them. This CDR3 comprises 16 residues. The CDR3, as DNA: TGTGCCAGCTCACCACCAGTAGCGACGAGGTCAGATACGCAGTATTTT. The encoded protein is CASSPPVATRSDTQYF.